This TCR beta chain originates from a study of identifying expanded T cells in peripheral blood. The ends were cut back, 6 bases at V and 6 bases at J, with 18 bases in the middle. There are 15 residues in the CDR3. In germline, CDR1 is MNHNS, CDR2 SASEGT. Turning to this clone: No antigen is known for it.

TCRdb's table, derived via immunoSEQ multiplex PCR, lists solely in-frame clones and lacks some. The sample shows about 90,000 clones, roughly 85% of them seen only once. Healthy donors had no documented immune events, such as infections, while sampled. Study-wide points: Over two and four weeks, about 16.4 and 19 clones changed, versus around 1.2 between replicates. Variance in clone template counts between roughly two-week samples significantly increased with total template count across all healthy donors.

The sequenced sample was blood. This receptor was taken from a person between 18 and 70 years old in good health. V is TRBV6-1 and J is TRBJ2-1; D is undetermined. CDR3 bases: TGTGCCAGCAGAATCCTTATACCTCCCCGCAATGAGCAGTTCTTC. This codes for CASRILIPPRNEQFF.